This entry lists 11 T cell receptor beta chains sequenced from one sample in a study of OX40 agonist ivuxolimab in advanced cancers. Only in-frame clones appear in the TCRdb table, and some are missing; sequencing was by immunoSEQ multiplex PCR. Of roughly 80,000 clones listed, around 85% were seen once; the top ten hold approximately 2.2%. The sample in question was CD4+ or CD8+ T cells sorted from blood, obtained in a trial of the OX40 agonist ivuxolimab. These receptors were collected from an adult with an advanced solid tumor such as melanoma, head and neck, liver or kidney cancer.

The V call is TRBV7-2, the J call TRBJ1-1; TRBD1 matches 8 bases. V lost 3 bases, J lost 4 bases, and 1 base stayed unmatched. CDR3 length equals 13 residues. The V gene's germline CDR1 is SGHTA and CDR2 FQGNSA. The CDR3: CASSFDRGTEAFF. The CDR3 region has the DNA TGTGCCAGCAGCTTCGACAGGGGCACTGAAGCTTTCTTT.

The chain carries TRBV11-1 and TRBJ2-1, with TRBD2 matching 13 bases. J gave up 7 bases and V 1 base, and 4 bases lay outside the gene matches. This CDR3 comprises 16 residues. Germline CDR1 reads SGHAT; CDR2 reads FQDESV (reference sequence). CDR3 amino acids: CASSLELAGGQNEQFF. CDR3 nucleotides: TGTGCCAGCAGCTTAGAACTAGCGGGGGGGCAAAATGAGCAGTTCTTC.

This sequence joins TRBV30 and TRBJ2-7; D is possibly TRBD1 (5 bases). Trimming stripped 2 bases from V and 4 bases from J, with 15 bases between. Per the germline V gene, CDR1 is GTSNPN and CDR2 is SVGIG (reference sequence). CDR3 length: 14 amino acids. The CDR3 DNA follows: TGTGCCTGGAGTAGGGCAGGGCTTCATTACGAGCAGTACTTC. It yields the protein CAWSRAGLHYEQYF.

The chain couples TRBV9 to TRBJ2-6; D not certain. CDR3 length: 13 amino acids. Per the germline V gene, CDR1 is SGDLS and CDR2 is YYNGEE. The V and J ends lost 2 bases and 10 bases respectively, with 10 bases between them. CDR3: CASSVGTRNVLTF. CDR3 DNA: TGTGCCAGCAGCGTCGGAACGAGAAACGTCCTGACTTTC.

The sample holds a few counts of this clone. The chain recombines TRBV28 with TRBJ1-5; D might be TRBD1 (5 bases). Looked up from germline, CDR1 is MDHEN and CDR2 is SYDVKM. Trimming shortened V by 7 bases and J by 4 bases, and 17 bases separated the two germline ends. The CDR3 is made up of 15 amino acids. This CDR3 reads CASTREGRGNQPQHF. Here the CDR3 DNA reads TGTGCCAGCACTCGAGAGGGGCGCGGAAATCAGCCCCAGCATTTT. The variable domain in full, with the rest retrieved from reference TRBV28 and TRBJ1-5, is DVKVTQSSRYLVKRTGEKVFLECVQDMDHENMFWYRQDPGLGLRLIYFSYDVKMKEKGDIPEGYSVSREKKERFSLILESASTNQTSMYLCASTREGRGNQPQHFGDGTRLSIL.

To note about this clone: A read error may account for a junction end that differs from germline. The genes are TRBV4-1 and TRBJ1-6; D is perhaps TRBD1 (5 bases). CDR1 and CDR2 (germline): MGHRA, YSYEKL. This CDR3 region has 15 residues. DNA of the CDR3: TGCGTCAGCAGCCAAGCCACGGGGGATAATTCACCCCTCCACTTT. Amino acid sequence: CVSSQATGDNSPLHF.

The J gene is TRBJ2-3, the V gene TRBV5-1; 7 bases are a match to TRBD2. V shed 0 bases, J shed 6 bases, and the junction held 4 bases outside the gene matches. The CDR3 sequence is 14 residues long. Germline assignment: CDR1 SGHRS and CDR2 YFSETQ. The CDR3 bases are TGCGCCAGCAGCTTGGAAAGGGAGGGGGATACGCAGTATTTT. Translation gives CASSLEREGDTQYF.

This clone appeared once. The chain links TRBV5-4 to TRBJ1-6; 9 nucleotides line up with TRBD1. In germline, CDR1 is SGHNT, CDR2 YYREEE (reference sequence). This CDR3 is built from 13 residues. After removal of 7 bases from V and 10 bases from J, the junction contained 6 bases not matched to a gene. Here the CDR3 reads CASRGQGNSPLHF. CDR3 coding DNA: TGTGCCAGCCGGGGACAGGGAAACTCACCCCTCCACTTT.

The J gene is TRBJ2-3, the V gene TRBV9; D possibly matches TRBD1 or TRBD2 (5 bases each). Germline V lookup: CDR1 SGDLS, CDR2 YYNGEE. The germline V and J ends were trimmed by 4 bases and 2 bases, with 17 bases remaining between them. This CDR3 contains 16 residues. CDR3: CASSYSGAAITDTQYF. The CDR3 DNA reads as TGTGCCAGCAGCTACTCCGGGGCAGCCATCACAGATACGCAGTATTTT.

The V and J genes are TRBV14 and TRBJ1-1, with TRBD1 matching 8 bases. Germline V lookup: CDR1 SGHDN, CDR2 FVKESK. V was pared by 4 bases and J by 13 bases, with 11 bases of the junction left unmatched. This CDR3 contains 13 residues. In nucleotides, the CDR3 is TGTGCCAGCAGCCCCGGGACAGGAGTTTTGGGTTTCTTT. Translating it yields CASSPGTGVLGFF. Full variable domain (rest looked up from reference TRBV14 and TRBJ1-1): EAGVTQFPSHSVIEKGQTVTLRCDPISGHDNLYWYRRVMGKEIKFLLHFVKESKQDESGMPNNRFLAERTGGTYSTLKVQPAELEDSGVYFCASSPGTGVLGFFGQGTRLTVV.

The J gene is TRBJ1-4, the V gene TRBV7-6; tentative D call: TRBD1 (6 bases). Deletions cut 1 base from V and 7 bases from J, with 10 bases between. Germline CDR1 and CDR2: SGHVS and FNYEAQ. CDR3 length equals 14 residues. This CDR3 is CASSLGQGREKLFF. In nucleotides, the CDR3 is TGTGCCAGCAGCTTAGGCCAGGGGCGTGAAAAACTGTTTTTT.